The TCR beta chain described here comes from a study of blood T cell repertoires in COVID-19. About the study: Both acute and convalescent COVID-19 samples were obtained from the United States, Italy and Spain. Sources were T cells, B-cell-depleted T cells, or PBMCs; the material itself was cDNA or gDNA.

V trimming: 2 bases; J trimming: 5 bases; junction bases outside the gene matches: 6. CDR3 length: 15 amino acids. Germline V gene data show CDR1 as MNHEY and CDR2 as SVGAGI. Per the authors' pipeline: It was from reference gene primer amplification that nucleated cell counts were estimated. Here immunoSEQ multiplex PCR was the method, and the copy in TCRdb shows in-frame clones only, minus some. V, J and clone size derive from that table, while D and trimming were established from the DNA sequence. The table has about 87,000 clones, roughly 80% seen once; the top ten hold around 4.5%. The receptor was isolated from a woman aged 45 to 65 with acute or convalescent COVID-19. The V gene is TRBV6-5, the J gene TRBJ1-1, with TRBD1 identical over 9 bases. Sequenced sample: peripheral blood. The CDR3 loop is CASSYGTGGWTEAFF. CDR3 bases: TGTGCCAGCAGTTACGGTACAGGGGGCTGGACTGAAGCTTTCTTT.